The clone carrying this T cell receptor (beta chain) turned up a few times. The data were taken from a study of blood T cell repertoires in COVID-19. The wider study: Material from acute and convalescent COVID-19 was sourced from the United States, Italy and Spain.

This CDR3 region has 12 residues. The V gene lost 4 bases and the J gene lost 10 bases, with 14 bases spanning the gap. In germline, CDR1 is SGDLS, CDR2 YYNGEE. Original processing methods: Reference gene primer amplification in the assay estimated nucleated cell counts. Sequencing was performed with immunoSEQ multiplex PCR; in TCRdb, only in-frame clones are kept and a portion is missing. The V and J calls and clone size are taken from that table; D and trimming were inferred from the DNA. The repertoire holds about 52,000 clones, with roughly four fifths as singletons. Followed over time, Seattle patients had been enrolled while infection was active.

The clonotype was recovered from a man at least 80 years old with COVID-19, enrolled during active disease. The sequenced material came from peripheral blood. This chain joins TRBV9 and TRBJ1-2; no reliable D call. CDR3 in amino acids: CASSPSGSVYTF. For the CDR3, the DNA is TGTGCCAGCAGCCCTTCAGGCTCGGTCTACACCTTC.